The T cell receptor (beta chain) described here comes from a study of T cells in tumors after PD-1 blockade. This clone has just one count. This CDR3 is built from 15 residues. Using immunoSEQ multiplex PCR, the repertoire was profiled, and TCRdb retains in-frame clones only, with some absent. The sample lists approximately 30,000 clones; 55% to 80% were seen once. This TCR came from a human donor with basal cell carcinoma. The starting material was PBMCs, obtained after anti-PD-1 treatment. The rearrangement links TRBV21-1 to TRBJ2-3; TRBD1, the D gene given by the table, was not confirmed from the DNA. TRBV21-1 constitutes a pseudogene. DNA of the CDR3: TGTGCCAGCAGCAAAAAAACAGGGTGGTCAGATACGCAGTATTTT. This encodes CASSKKTGWSDTQYF.